The entry below gives a single TCR beta chain sequence along with its context. Its specificity is not known. The data were obtained in a study of T-cell reconstitution after alpha-beta-depleted transplantation in children. Study-wide results and caveats: Newly produced T cells mostly accounted for T-cell counts and diversity one year post-transplant. The study reportedly traced alpha-beta T cells about two months after transplant to several hundred expanded graft clones.

V lost 5 bases to trimming and J lost 6 bases; unmatched junction nucleotides: 17. CDR1 is DFQATT and CDR2 is SNEGSKA in the germline V gene (reference sequence). The CDR3 covers 16 residues. Researchers prepared the TCRbeta library using unique molecular identifiers, the study reports. TCRdb redid the calling of the PCR reads with MiXCR, one entry per CDR3 protein. The table includes a few hundred thousand distinct CDR3 sequences, over 40% detected once. The chain employs TRBV20-1 and TRBJ2-3, with 7 bases fitting TRBD2. Here the sequenced sample was PBMCs, taken before TCRalphabeta/CD19-depleted stem cell transplant. The TCR originated in a girl between 2 and 10 years old with aplastic anemia, due to receive a stem cell transplant. The CDR3 region has the DNA TGCAGTGCTCCCCCCCCTACTAGCGACCCTTCCGATACGCAGTATTTT. This gives the protein CSAPPPTSDPSDTQYF.